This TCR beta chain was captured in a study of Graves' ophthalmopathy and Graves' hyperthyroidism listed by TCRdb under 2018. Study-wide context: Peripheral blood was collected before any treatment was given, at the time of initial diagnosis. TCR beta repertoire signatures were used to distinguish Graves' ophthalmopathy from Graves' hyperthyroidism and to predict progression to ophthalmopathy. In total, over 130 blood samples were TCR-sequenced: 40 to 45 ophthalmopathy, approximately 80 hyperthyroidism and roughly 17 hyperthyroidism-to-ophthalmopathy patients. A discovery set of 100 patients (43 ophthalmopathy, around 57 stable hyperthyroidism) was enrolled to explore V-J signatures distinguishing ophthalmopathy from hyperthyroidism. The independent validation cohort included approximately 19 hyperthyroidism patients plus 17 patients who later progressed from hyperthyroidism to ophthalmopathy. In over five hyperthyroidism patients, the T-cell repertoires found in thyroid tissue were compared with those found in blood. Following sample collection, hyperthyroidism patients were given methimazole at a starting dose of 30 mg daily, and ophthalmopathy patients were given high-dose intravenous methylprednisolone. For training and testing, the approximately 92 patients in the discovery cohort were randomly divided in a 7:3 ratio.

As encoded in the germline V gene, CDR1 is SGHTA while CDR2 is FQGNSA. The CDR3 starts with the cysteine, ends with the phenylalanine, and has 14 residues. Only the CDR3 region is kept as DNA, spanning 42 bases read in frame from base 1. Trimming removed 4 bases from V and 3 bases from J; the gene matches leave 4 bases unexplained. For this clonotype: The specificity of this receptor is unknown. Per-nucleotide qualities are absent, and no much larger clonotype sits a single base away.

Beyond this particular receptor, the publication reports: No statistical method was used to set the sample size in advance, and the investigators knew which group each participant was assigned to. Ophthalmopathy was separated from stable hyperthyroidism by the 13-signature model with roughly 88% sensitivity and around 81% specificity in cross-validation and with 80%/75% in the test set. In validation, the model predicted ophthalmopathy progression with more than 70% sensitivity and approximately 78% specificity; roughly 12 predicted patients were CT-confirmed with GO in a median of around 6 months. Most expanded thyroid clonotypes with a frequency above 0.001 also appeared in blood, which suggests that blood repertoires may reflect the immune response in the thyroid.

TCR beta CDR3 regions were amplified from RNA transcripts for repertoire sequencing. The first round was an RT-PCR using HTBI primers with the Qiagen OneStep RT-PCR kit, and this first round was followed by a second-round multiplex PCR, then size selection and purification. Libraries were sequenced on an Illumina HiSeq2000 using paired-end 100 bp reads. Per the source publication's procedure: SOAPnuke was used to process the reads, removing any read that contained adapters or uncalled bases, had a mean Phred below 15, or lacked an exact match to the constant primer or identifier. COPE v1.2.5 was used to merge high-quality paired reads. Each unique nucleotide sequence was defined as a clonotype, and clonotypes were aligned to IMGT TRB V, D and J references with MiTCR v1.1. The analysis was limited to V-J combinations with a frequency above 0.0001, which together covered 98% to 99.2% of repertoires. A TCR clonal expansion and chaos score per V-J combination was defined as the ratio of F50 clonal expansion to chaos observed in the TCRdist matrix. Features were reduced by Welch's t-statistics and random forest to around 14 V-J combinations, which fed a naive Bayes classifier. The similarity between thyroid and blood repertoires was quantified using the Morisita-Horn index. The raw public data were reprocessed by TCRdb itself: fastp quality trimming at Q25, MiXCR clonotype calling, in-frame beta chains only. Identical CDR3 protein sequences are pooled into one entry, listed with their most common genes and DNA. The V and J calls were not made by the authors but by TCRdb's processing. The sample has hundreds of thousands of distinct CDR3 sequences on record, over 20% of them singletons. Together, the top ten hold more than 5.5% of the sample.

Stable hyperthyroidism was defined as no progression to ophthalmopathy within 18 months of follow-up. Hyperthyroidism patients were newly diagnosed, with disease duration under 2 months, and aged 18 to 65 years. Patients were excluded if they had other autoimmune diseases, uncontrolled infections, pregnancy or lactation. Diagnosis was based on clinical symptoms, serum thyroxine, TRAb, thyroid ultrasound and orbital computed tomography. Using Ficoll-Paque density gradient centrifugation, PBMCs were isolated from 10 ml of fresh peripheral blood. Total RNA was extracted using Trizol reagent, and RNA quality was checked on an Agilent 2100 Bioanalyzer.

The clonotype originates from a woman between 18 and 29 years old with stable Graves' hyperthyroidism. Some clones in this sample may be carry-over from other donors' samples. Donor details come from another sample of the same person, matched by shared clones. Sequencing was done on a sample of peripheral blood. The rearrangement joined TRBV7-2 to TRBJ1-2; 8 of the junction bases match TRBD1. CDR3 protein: CASSSTGVDYGYTF. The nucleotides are TGTGCCAGCAGCTCGACAGGGGTGGACTATGGCTACACCTTC.